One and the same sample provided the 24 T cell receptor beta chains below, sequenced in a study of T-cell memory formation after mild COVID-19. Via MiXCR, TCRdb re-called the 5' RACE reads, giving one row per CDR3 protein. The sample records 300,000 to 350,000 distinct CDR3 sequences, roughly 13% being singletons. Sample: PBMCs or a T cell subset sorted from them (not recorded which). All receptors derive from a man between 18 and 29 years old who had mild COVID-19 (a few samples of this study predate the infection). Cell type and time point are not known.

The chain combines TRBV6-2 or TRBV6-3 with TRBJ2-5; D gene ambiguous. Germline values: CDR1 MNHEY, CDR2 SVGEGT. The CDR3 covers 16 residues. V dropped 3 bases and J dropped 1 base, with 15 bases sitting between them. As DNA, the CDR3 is TGTGCCAGCAGTTATCGGAGTCCCAGGATCCAAGAGACCCAGTACTTC. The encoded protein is CASSYRSPRIQETQYF.

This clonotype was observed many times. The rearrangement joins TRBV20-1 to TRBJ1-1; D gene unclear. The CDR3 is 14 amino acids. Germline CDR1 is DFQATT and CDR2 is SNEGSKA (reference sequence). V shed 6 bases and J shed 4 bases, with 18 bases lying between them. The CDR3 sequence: CSAPMVRDGTEAFF. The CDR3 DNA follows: TGCAGTGCCCCGATGGTGAGGGATGGCACTGAAGCTTTCTTT.

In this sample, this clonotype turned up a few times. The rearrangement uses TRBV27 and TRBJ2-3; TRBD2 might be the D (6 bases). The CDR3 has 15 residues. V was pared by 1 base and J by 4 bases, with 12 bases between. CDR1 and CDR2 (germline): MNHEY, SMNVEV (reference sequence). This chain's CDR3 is CASSLLGGEADTQYF. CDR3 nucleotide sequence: TGTGCCAGCAGTTTATTAGGCGGGGAAGCAGATACGCAGTATTTT.

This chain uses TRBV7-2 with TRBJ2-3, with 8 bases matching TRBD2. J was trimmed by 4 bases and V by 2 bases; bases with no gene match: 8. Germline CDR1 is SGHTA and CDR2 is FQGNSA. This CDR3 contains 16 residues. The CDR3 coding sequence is TGTGCCAGCAGCTTAATGGGAGCGGGGGCCGCAGATACGCAGTATTTT. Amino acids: CASSLMGAGAADTQYF.

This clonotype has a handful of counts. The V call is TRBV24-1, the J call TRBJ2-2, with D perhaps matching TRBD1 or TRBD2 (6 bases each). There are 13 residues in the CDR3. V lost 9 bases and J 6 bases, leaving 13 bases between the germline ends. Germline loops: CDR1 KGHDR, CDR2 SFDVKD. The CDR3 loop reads CATAEGGPGELFF. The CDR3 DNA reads TGTGCCACCGCAGAGGGGGGCCCCGGGGAGCTGTTTTTT.

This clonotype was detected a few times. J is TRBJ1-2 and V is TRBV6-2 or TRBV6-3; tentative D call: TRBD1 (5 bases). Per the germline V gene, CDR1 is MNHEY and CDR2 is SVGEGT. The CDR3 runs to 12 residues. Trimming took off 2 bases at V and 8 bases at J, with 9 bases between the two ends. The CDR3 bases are TGTGCCAGCAGTTACGGGACGATCGGCTACACCTTC. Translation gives CASSYGTIGYTF.

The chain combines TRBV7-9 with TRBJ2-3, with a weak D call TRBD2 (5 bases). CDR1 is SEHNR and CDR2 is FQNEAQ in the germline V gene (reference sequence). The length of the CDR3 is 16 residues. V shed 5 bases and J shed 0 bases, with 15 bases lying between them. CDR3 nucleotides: TGTGCCAGCAGCCGACACGCCGGGGTTAGCACAGATACGCAGTATTTT. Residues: CASSRHAGVSTDTQYF.

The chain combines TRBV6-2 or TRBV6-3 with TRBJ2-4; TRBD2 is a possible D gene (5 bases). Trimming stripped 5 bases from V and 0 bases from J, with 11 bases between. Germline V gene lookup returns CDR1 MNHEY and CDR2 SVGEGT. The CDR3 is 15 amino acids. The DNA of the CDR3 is TGTGCCAGCAGTGAAGACGGACTAGCCAAAAACATTCAGTACTTC. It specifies CASSEDGLAKNIQYF.

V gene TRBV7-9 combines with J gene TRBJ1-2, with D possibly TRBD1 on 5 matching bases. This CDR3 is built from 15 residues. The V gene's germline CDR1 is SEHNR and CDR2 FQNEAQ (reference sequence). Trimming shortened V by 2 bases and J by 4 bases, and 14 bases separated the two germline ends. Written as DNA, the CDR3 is TGTGCCAGCAGCTTAATAGGGACGATCGGCTATGGCTACACCTTC. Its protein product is CASSLIGTIGYGYTF.

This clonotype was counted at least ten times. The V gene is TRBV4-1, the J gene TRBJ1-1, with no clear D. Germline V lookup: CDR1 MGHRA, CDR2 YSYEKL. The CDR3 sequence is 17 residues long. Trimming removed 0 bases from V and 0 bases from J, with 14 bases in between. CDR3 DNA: TGCGCCAGCAGCCAAGATCCGAACAGCGATATGAACACTGAAGCTTTCTTT. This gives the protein CASSQDPNSDMNTEAFF.

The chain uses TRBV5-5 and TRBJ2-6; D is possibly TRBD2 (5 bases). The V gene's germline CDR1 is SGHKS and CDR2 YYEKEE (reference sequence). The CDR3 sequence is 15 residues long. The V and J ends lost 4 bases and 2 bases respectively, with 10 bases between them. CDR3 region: CASSTEVAGANVLTF. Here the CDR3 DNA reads TGTGCCAGCAGCACGGAGGTCGCTGGGGCCAACGTCCTGACTTTC.

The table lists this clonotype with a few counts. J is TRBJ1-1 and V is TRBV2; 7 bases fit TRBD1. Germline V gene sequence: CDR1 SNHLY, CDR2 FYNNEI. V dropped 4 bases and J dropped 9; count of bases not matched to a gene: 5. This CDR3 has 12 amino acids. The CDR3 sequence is CASSGPGGKAFF. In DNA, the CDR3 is TGTGCCAGCAGTGGTCCAGGGGGGAAAGCTTTCTTT.

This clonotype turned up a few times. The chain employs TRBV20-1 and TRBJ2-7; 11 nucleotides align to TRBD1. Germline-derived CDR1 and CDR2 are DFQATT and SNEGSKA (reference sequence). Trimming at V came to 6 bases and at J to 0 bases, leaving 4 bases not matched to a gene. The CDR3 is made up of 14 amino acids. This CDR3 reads CSASGQGVSYEQYF. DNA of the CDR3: TGCAGTGCGTCGGGACAGGGGGTCTCCTACGAGCAGTACTTC.

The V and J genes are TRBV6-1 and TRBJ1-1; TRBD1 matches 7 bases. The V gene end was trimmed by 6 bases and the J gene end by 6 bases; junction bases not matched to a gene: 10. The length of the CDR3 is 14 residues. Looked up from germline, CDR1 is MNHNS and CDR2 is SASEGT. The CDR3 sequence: CASSQSGTESEAFF. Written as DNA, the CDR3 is TGTGCCAGCAGCCAATCTGGGACAGAATCTGAAGCTTTCTTT.

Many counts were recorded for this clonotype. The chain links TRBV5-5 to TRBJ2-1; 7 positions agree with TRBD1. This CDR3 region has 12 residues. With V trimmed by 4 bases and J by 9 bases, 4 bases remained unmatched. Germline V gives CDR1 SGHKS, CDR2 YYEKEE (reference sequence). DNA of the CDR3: TGTGCCAGCAGCCCCCCAGGGGGTGAGCAGTTCTTC. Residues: CASSPPGGEQFF.

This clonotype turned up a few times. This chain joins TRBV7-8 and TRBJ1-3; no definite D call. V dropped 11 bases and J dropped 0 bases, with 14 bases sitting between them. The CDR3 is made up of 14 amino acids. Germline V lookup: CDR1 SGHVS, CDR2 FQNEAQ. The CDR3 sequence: CAGGPGPSGNTIYF. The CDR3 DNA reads TGTGCCGGTGGACCGGGTCCCTCTGGAAACACCATATATTTT.

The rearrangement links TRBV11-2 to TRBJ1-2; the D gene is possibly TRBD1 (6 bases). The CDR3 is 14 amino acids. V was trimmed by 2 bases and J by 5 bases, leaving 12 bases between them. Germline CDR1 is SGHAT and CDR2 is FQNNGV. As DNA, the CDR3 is TGTGCCAGCAGCTTACCGAATACAGGGTATGGCTACACCTTC. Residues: CASSLPNTGYGYTF.

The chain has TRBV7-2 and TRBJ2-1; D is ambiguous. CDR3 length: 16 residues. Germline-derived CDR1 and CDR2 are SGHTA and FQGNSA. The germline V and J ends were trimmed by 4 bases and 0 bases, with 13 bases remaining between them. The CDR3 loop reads CASSSRHLRSYNEQFF. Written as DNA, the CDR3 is TGTGCCAGCAGCTCCAGACACCTACGCTCCTACAATGAGCAGTTCTTC.

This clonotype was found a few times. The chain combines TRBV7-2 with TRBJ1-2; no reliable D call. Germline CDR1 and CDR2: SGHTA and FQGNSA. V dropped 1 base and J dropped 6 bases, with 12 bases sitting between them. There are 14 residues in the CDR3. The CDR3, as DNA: TGTGCCAGCAGCTTAGGGGGAGGGAGCCATGGCTACACCTTC. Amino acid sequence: CASSLGGGSHGYTF.

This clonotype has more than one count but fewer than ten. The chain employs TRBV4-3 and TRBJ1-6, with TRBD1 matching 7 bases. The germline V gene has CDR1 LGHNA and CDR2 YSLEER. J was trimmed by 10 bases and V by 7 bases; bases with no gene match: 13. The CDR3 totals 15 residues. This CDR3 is CASNGDSSFRSPLHF. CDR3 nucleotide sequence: TGCGCCAGCAATGGGGACAGCAGCTTTAGGTCACCCCTCCACTTT.

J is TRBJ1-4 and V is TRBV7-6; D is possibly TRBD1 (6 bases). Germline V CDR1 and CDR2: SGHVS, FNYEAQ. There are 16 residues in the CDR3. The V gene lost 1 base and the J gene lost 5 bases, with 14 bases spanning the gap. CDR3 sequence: CASSLGPGARNEKLFF. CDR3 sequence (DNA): TGTGCCAGCAGCTTAGGGCCAGGGGCCCGAAATGAAAAACTGTTTTTT.

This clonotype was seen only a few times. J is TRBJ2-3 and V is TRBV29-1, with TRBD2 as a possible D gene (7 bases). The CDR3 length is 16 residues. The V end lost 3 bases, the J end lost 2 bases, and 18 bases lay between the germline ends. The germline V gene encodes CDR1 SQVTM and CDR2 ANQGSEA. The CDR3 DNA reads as TGCAGCGTTGACTCGGTGCGGGGGACAATCACAGATACGCAGTATTTT. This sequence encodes CSVDSVRGTITDTQYF.

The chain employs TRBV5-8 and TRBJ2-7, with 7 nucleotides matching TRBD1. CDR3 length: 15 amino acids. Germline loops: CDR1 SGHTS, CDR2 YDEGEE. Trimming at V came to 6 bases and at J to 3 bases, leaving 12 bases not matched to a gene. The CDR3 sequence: CASNPGDRVNYEQYF. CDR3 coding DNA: TGTGCCAGCAACCCCGGGGACAGAGTTAACTACGAGCAGTACTTC. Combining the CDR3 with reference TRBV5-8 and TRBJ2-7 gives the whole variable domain EAGVTQSPTHLIKTRGQQATLRCSPISGHTSVYWYQQALGLGLQFLLWYDEGEERNRGNFPPRFSGRQFPNYSSELNVNALELEDSALYLCASNPGDRVNYEQYFGPGTRLTVT.

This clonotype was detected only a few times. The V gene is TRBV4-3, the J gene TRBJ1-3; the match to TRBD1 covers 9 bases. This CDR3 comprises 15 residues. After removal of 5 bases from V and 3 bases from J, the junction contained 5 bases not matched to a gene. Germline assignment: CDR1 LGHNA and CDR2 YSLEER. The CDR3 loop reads CASSGDRGVGNTIYF. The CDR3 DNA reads TGCGCCAGCAGCGGCGACAGGGGGGTTGGAAACACCATATATTTT.